Listed below are T cell receptor beta chains from one sample, sequenced in a study of OX40 agonist ivuxolimab in advanced cancers. Data came from immunoSEQ multiplex PCR; TCRdb stores just in-frame clones and leaves some out. The top ten clones hold around 2% of a sample with over 60,000 clones, around 93% of them seen once. Sequences were derived from CD4+ or CD8+ T cells sorted from blood, sampled in a trial of the OX40 agonist ivuxolimab. Every receptor here comes from an adult with an advanced solid tumor such as melanoma, head and neck, liver or kidney cancer. CDR3s include the opening cysteine and the closing phenylalanine or tryptophan. The D gene is left open where the match is weak. Expanded clones are given a class, and other clones once, few, many or no size at all.

j_gene,d_gene,abundance,v_gene,CDR3aa,CDR3nt
TRBJ2-5,NA,NA,TRBV5-1,CASSGRGLETQYF,TGCGCCAGCAGCGGTCGGGGATTGGAGACCCAGTACTTC
TRBJ2-7,NA,NA,TRBV6-1,CASSVVGGITYEQYF,TGTGCCAGCAGTGTCGTTGGGGGGATCACCTACGAGCAGTACTTC
TRBJ1-6,TRBD1,NA,TRBV27,CASSPQGESSPLHF,TGTGCCAGCAGTCCACAGGGGGAGTCTTCACCCCTCCACTTT
TRBJ2-5,NA,NA,TRBV27,CASSFLGHQGETQYF,TGTGCCAGCAGTTTCTTGGGACACCAAGGGGAGACCCAGTACTTC
TRBJ2-7,TRBD1,NA,TRBV30,CAWSTGGRYEQYF,TGTGCCTGGAGTACAGGGGGCAGGTACGAGCAGTACTTC
TRBJ1-5,TRBD1,NA,TRBV5-1,CASRMGTGSNQPQHF,TGCGCCAGCAGGATGGGGACAGGGAGTAATCAGCCCCAGCATTTT
TRBJ2-3,TRBD2,NA,TRBV7-2,CASSFQRGGIDTQYF,TGTGCCAGCAGCTTTCAGCGGGGGGGCATAGATACGCAGTATTTT
TRBJ1-1,NA,NA,TRBV7-2,CASSLMTGSMNTEAFF,TGTGCCAGCAGCCTGATGACAGGCTCCATGAACACTGAAGCTTTCTTT
TRBJ2-1,NA,once,TRBV30,CAWKRGQQLGEQFF,TGTGCCTGGAAGAGGGGCCAGCAGTTGGGTGAGCAGTTCTTC
TRBJ2-2,NA,NA,TRBV2,CASRRDATGELFF,TGTGCCAGCAGACGGGATGCCACCGGGGAGCTGTTTTTT
TRBJ2-3,NA,NA,TRBV5-1,CASSRQPRTDTQYF,TGCGCCAGCAGCCGACAGCCTCGCACAGATACGCAGTATTTT
TRBJ1-1,NA,few,TRBV29-1,CSALKDSNEAFF,TGCAGCGCCTTGAAGGACAGTAACGAAGCTTTCTTT
TRBJ2-5,NA,NA,TRBV9,CASSGGAEETQYF,TGTGCCAGCAGCGGCGGGGCTGAAGAGACCCAGTACTTC
TRBJ1-5,TRBD1,NA,TRBV28,CASSFTPGQGHQPQHF,TGTGCCAGCAGTTTTACGCCGGGACAGGGACACCAGCCCCAGCATTTT
TRBJ1-5,NA,NA,TRBV30,CAWSQEGNQPQHF,TGTGCCTGGAGTCAAGAGGGCAATCAGCCCCAGCATTTT
TRBJ2-3,NA,once,TRBV5-1,CASSLGSGVETDTQYF,TGCGCCAGCAGCTTGGGCTCGGGGGTTGAGACAGATACGCAGTATTTT
TRBJ2-1,NA,NA,TRBV7-3,CASSFSGSRGDEQFF,TGTGCCAGCAGCTTTTCCGGGAGCAGGGGGGATGAGCAGTTCTTC
TRBJ1-2,NA,NA,TRBV7-2,CASSFAQGNYGYTF,TGTGCCAGCAGCTTTGCCCAGGGGAACTATGGCTACACCTTC
TRBJ2-7,NA,NA,TRBV4-2,CASSQEGWRGSSYEQYF,TGTGCCAGCAGCCAAGAAGGGTGGAGGGGGTCCTCCTACGAGCAGTACTTC
TRBJ2-5,NA,NA,TRBV5-1,CASSFLDREETQYF,TGCGCCAGCAGCTTCCTGGACAGAGAAGAGACCCAGTACTTC
TRBJ1-3,NA,NA,TRBV6-5,CASSLDSSSGNTIYF,TGTGCCAGCAGCTTGGACTCGAGCTCTGGAAACACCATATATTTT
TRBJ2-3,NA,NA,TRBV6-1,CASSEKTGGDTQYF,TGTGCCAGCAGTGAGAAGACAGGAGGGGATACGCAGTATTTT
TRBJ1-6,NA,once,TRBV28,CASSLGGHSSSYNSPLHF,TGTGCCAGCAGTTTAGGGGGACACAGCAGCTCCTATAATTCACCCCTCCACTTT
TRBJ2-3,NA,NA,TRBV11-2,CASSFGLSTDTQYF,TGTGCCAGCAGCTTCGGACTGAGCACAGATACGCAGTATTTT
TRBJ2-1,NA,NA,TRBV19,CASSIEAIRVGYNEQFF,TGTGCCAGTAGTATAGAAGCAATCAGGGTGGGATACAATGAGCAGTTCTTC
TRBJ1-1,NA,few,TRBV2,CASSVAAESFF,TGTGCCAGCAGTGTTGCCGCTGAGAGTTTCTTT
TRBJ1-4,NA,NA,TRBV5-1,CASSLGTSNEKLFF,TGCGCCAGCAGCTTGGGGACCTCAAATGAAAAACTGTTTTTT